The 21 T cell receptor beta chains presented below share a single source sample, sequenced in a study of blood T cell repertoires in COVID-19. This table comes from immunoSEQ multiplex PCR, and its TCRdb copy is limited to in-frame clones, with some not included. The repertoire has over 150,000 clones, 85% to 90% of them found once; the top ten carry around 1.9%. Material for sequencing was peripheral blood. Receptor source: a man in his fifties who had recovered from COVID-19.

The gene calls are TRBV5-6 and TRBJ2-1, with TRBD2 matching over 7 bases. Per the germline V gene, CDR1 is SGHDT and CDR2 is YYEEEE. The CDR3 is made up of 14 amino acids. V lost 3 bases and J lost 7; bases outside the gene matches: 7. CDR3 nucleotide sequence: TGTGCCAGCAGCTGGTGGAGCGGGGTGAATGAGCAGTTCTTC. It specifies CASSWWSGVNEQFF.

The genes are TRBV4-3 and TRBJ2-5, with a tentative D call TRBD1 (9 bases). Trimming shortened V by 0 bases and J by 6 bases, and 17 bases separated the two germline ends. CDR1 is LGHNA, CDR2 YSLEER, per germline. This CDR3 contains 16 residues. The CDR3 coding sequence is TGCGCCAGCAGCCAAGATGTAGCGGGACAGGGACAGACCCAGTACTTC. It yields the protein CASSQDVAGQGQTQYF.

The chain carries TRBV7-3 and TRBJ2-1; TRBD1 might be the D (5 bases). V was cut by 5 bases and J by 0 bases, with 14 bases left in between. From germline, CDR1 is SGHTA and CDR2 FQGTGA. CDR3 length equals 16 residues. This chain's CDR3 is CASSPRVGISYNEQFF. The CDR3 DNA sequence: TGTGCCAGCAGCCCCAGGGTGGGGATCTCCTACAATGAGCAGTTCTTC.

The V call is TRBV5-5, the J call TRBJ2-1; D gene uncertain. The CDR3 is 16 amino acids. V lost 0 bases and J 0 bases, leaving 10 bases between the germline ends. CDR1 SGHKS and CDR2 YYEKEE come from the germline V gene (reference sequence). The CDR3 nucleotides are TGTGCCAGCAGCTTGGGGAGTGTCGCCTCCTACAATGAGCAGTTCTTC. The encoded protein is CASSLGSVASYNEQFF.

The chain combines TRBV5-8 with TRBJ2-2; 9 nucleotides match TRBD1. The V and J ends lost 2 bases and 6 bases, in that order; junction bases with no gene match: 17. From germline, CDR1 is SGHTS and CDR2 YDEGEE. This CDR3 spans 19 amino acids. Here the CDR3 DNA reads TGTGCCAGCAGCTTATCCGGGACAGGGAATGTAAGATTGGCCGGGGAGCTGTTTTTT. This gives the protein CASSLSGTGNVRLAGELFF.

The V gene is TRBV6-2 or TRBV6-3, the J gene TRBJ1-5; a weak D match, TRBD1 (5 bases). This CDR3 has 13 residues. Trimming removed 4 bases at V and 4 bases at J, with 8 bases between. The V gene's germline CDR1 is MNHEY and CDR2 SVGEGT. CDR3 coding DNA: TGTGCCAGCAGTTTGGACAAAAATCAGCCCCAGCATTTT. Its protein product is CASSLDKNQPQHF.

The J gene is TRBJ1-4, the V gene TRBV9; TRBD1 aligns across 7 bases. Trimming cost V 0 bases and J 8 bases; bases outside gene matches: 4. CDR3 length equals 14 residues. The V gene's germline CDR1 is SGDLS and CDR2 YYNGEE. CDR3 in DNA: TGTGCCAGCAGCGTAGGACAGGGTGAGGAAAAACTGTTTTTT. Translated: CASSVGQGEEKLFF.

V is TRBV5-4 and J is TRBJ2-7; D is perhaps TRBD2 (6 bases). Trimming left V 3 bases short and J 6 bases short, with 22 bases between. This CDR3 has 16 amino acids. Germline CDR1 and CDR2: SGHNT and YYREEE (reference sequence). CDR3: CASSSNAGRRVGEQYF. CDR3 nucleotides: TGTGCCAGCAGCTCCAATGCGGGGAGACGGGTCGGCGAGCAGTACTTC.

The rearrangement joins TRBV6-6 to TRBJ1-1; 8 bases are shared with TRBD1. The V gene end was trimmed by 7 bases and the J gene end by 5 bases; junction bases not matched to a gene: 9. This CDR3 spans 14 amino acids. Germline CDR1 MNHNY, CDR2 SVGAGI (reference sequence). The CDR3 region has the DNA TGTGCCAGCACTCTAACAGGGGGAGCAACTGAAGCTTTCTTT. Its translation: CASTLTGGATEAFF.

V gene TRBV10-3 combines with J gene TRBJ2-3; D might be TRBD2 (6 bases). CDR3 length: 14 amino acids. Germline CDR1 is ENHRY and CDR2 is SYGVKD. V was trimmed by 10 bases and J by 2 bases, leaving 16 bases between them. In DNA form, the CDR3 reads TGTGCCACCCGGGACTGGTACCTCACAGATACGCAGTATTTT. This encodes CATRDWYLTDTQYF.

The chain carries TRBV18 and TRBJ2-2; 8 nucleotides agree with TRBD1. Germline values: CDR1 KGHSH, CDR2 LQKENI. V shed 3 bases and J 5 bases; nucleotides not matched to a gene: 8. The CDR3 sequence is 16 residues long. The CDR3 DNA sequence: TGTGCCAGCTCACCGCAGGGGGCGCCGGGAACCGGGGAGCTGTTTTTT. Its protein is CASSPQGAPGTGELFF.

V gene TRBV9 combines with J gene TRBJ1-1, with a possible D match to TRBD1 (5 bases). The germline V gene has CDR1 SGDLS and CDR2 YYNGEE. The V end lost 4 bases, the J end lost 2 bases, and 12 bases lay between the germline ends. The CDR3 loop spans 14 amino acids. Here the CDR3 DNA reads TGTGCCAGCAGCCCCCGGGGGAGTAACACTGAAGCTTTCTTT. Amino acid sequence: CASSPRGSNTEAFF.

The chain has TRBV7-2 and TRBJ2-7; TRBD1 matches at 8 bases. The trim removed 5 bases at V and 0 bases at J, leaving 3 bases unmatched. Germline V CDR1 and CDR2: SGHTA, FQGNSA. The CDR3 runs to 14 residues. The CDR3 nucleotides read TGTGCCAGCAGCCCGGGGACAGGCTCCTACGAGCAGTACTTC. It codes for CASSPGTGSYEQYF.

The gene calls are TRBV21-1 and TRBJ2-4; the table's TRBD2 call for D was not verified on the DNA. TRBV21-1 is a pseudogene. CDR3 length equals 18 residues. The DNA for the CDR3 is TGTGCCAGCGGACCAACTAGCGGGAGGGCCTCATCCAAAAACATTCAGTACTTC. Protein product: CASGPTSGRASSKNIQYF.

The chain carries TRBV4-2 and TRBJ1-5; a weak D match, TRBD1 (5 bases). Germline CDR1 LGHNA, CDR2 YNFKEQ. The CDR3 is 16 amino acids. V was clipped by 3 bases and J by 0 bases, with 12 bases between them. The CDR3 nucleotides read TGTGCCAGCAGCCAGGCCGACAGTTATAGCAATCAGCCCCAGCATTTT. It yields the protein CASSQADSYSNQPQHF.

The chain carries TRBV5-6 and TRBJ1-1; possible D gene TRBD1, 6 bases. The CDR3 runs to 14 residues. Germline V gene sequence: CDR1 SGHDT, CDR2 YYEEEE. V was pared by 4 bases and J by 5 bases, with 15 bases between. CDR3 residues: CASSPNFGTTEAFF. The CDR3 bases are TGTGCCAGCAGCCCGAATTTTGGGACAACTGAAGCTTTCTTT. Full variable domain (outside the CDR3, taken from reference TRBV5-6 and TRBJ1-1): DAGVTQSPTHLIKTRGQQVTLRCSPKSGHDTVSWYQQALGQGPQFIFQYYEEEERQRGNFPDRFSGHQFPNYSSELNVNALLLGDSALYLCASSPNFGTTEAFFGQGTRLTVV.

Written as DNA, the CDR3 is TGTGCCAGCAGCTTGCGGCTAGCGGACTACAATGAGCAGTTCTTC. This encodes CASSLRLADYNEQFF. The chain employs TRBV13 and TRBJ2-1; 7 bases are shared with TRBD2. CDR1 PRHDT and CDR2 FYEKMQ come from the germline V gene (reference sequence). The CDR3 has 15 amino acids. The V and J ends lost 3 bases and 3 bases, in that order; junction bases with no gene match: 5.

This rearrangement joins TRBV21-1 to TRBJ1-1; the D call of TRBD1 is as the table states it, not checked on the DNA. TRBV21-1 is listed as a pseudogene. The CDR3 loop spans 15 amino acids. The CDR3 protein is CASSKDRVGNTEAFF. The CDR3 nucleotides read TGTGCCAGCAGCAAAGACAGGGTGGGGAACACTGAAGCTTTCTTT.

The V and J genes are TRBV27 and TRBJ1-2; 7 bases map to TRBD1. V dropped 5 bases and J dropped 6; count of bases not matched to a gene: 9. Germline CDR1 is MNHEY and CDR2 is SMNVEV (reference sequence). The CDR3 totals 14 residues. The DNA of the CDR3 is TGTGCCAGCAGTGCCCAGACAGGGTCCCATGGCTACACCTTC. It yields the protein CASSAQTGSHGYTF.

The chain combines TRBV19 with TRBJ1-3; no definite D call. Trimming stripped 0 bases from V and 0 bases from J, with 9 bases between. This CDR3 comprises 16 residues. Germline CDR1 LNHDA, CDR2 SQIVND (reference sequence). Here the CDR3 DNA reads TGTGCCAGTAGTATAGATCTGGGCCGCTCTGGAAACACCATATATTTT. It encodes CASSIDLGRSGNTIYF.

The CDR3 region has the DNA TGTGCCAGCAGCCGATTAGCGGGAGGGTACACCGGGGAGCTGTTTTTT. Protein: CASSRLAGGYTGELFF. The chain has TRBV7-3 and TRBJ2-2, with 11 bases lining up with TRBD2. With 5 bases clipped from V and 3 bases from J, the junction kept 5 bases outside the gene matches. The length of the CDR3 is 16 residues. Germline CDR1 is SGHTA and CDR2 is FQGTGA.